What follows are 32 T cell receptor beta chains derived from one specimen sequenced in a study of T-cell reconstitution after alpha-beta-depleted transplantation in children. Unique molecular identifiers tagged the TCRbeta library. TCRdb passed the PCR reads through MiXCR, listing each CDR3 protein once. In the table there are 150,000 to 250,000 distinct CDR3 sequences, around 5.9% of which are singletons. Source: PBMCs, taken before TCRalphabeta/CD19-depleted stem cell transplant. These receptors originate from a girl under two years old with combined immunodeficiency, due to receive a stem cell transplant.

This clonotype was recorded only once. The rearrangement links TRBV12-3 or TRBV12-4 to TRBJ2-3; a weak D match, TRBD2 (5 bases). Trimming shortened V by 5 bases and J by 3 bases, and 9 bases separated the two germline ends. There are 13 residues in the CDR3. CDR3: CASSPTGTDTQYF. The DNA of the CDR3 is TGTGCCAGCAGTCCGACGGGGACAGATACGCAGTATTTT.

J is TRBJ2-5 and V is TRBV21-1; TRBD2, the table's D call, lacks a check against the DNA. TRBV21-1 is a documented pseudogene. This CDR3 spans 13 amino acids. CDR3 loop: CASSNGRVETQYF. CDR3 nucleotides: TGTGCCAGCAGCAACGGGAGGGTGGAGACCCAGTACTTC.

This clonotype appeared many times. This chain links TRBV29-1 with TRBJ2-1, with 7 nucleotides matching TRBD1. The CDR3 is 14 amino acids. The junction had 14 bases not matched to a gene; V was cut back by 7 bases and J by 8 bases. Germline loops: CDR1 SQVTM, CDR2 ANQGSEA. Written as DNA, the CDR3 is TGCAGCGGCCCGTTGACAGGGAATAGCGATGAGCAGTTCTTC. It is translated as CSGPLTGNSDEQFF.

V is TRBV29-1 and J is TRBJ1-1; D remains unclear. The V and J ends lost 8 bases and 4 bases respectively, with 5 bases between them. Germline assignment: CDR1 SQVTM and CDR2 ANQGSEA. The CDR3 runs to 9 residues. The CDR3 region is CSSGTEAFF. CDR3 nucleotides: TGCAGCTCCGGCACTGAAGCTTTCTTT.

Concerning this clonotype: Since no conserved phenylalanine or tryptophan closes the CDR3, a read error is the likely cause. The DNA is omitted, as the CDR3 cannot be located on it reliably, and the CDR3 follows TCRdb's listing. V gene TRBV20-1 combines with J gene TRBJ2-7; the table's D gene call, TRBD2, was not cross checked with the DNA. The CDR3 adds up to 13 amino acids, both ends counted. The germline V gene encodes CDR1 DFQATT and CDR2 SNEGSKA (reference sequence). This chain's CDR3 is CSPGVQRESPGDL.

This clonotype has at least ten counts. The chain recombines TRBV20-1 with TRBJ2-1; D is possibly TRBD1 (5 bases). Germline values: CDR1 DFQATT, CDR2 SNEGSKA (reference sequence). There are 16 residues in the CDR3. V lost 1 base and J 1 base, leaving 14 bases between the germline ends. This CDR3 is CSARVPGGASYNEQFF. The CDR3 DNA reads TGCAGTGCTAGAGTACCCGGTGGGGCTTCCTACAATGAGCAGTTCTTC.

This clonotype has at least ten counts. This chain links TRBV29-1 with TRBJ2-5, with a weak D call TRBD2 (5 bases). The CDR3 covers 14 residues. V lost 2 bases to trimming and J lost 2 bases, with 12 bases between them. Germline CDR1 and CDR2: SQVTM and ANQGSEA. CDR3 amino acids: CSVESVRDQETQYF. The CDR3 DNA reads as TGCAGCGTTGAAAGTGTGAGGGATCAAGAGACCCAGTACTTC.

This clonotype has a handful of counts. This sequence joins TRBV4-1 and TRBJ1-1; 7 bases agree with TRBD1. Germline V gene lookup returns CDR1 MGHRA and CDR2 YSYEKL. The CDR3 is 15 amino acids. V trimming: 4 bases; J trimming: 1 base; junction bases outside the gene matches: 6. DNA of the CDR3: TGCGCCAGCAGCCGACGACAGGGTGGGAACACTGAAGCTTTCTTT. Its translation is CASSRRQGGNTEAFF.

This clonotype was recorded many times. The rearrangement links TRBV14 to TRBJ1-6, with D tentatively TRBD1 (6 bases). V was cut by 1 base and J by 5 bases, with 15 bases left in between. The CDR3 extends over 17 amino acids. Per germline, CDR1 SGHDN and CDR2 FVKESK. CDR3: CASSQAHPGHHNSPLHF. DNA of the CDR3: TGTGCCAGCAGCCAAGCTCACCCGGGACATCATAATTCACCCCTCCACTTT.

This clonotype has at least ten counts. This sequence joins TRBV4-3 and TRBJ2-1; TRBD2 matches at 10 bases. Per the germline V gene, CDR1 is LGHNA and CDR2 is YSLEER. Losses at the gene ends were 3 bases for V and 1 base for J; bases not matched to a gene: 6. This CDR3 spans 17 amino acids. CDR3 nucleotides: TGCGCCAGCAGCCACGGACTAGCGGAGCTATCCTACAATGAGCAGTTCTTC. Its translation is CASSHGLAELSYNEQFF.

This clonotype has only a few counts. The gene calls are TRBV5-1 and TRBJ1-1, with 9 nucleotides matching TRBD1. The trim removed 4 bases at V and 0 bases at J, leaving 7 bases unmatched. CDR1 is SGHRS and CDR2 is YFSETQ in the germline V gene. The CDR3 consists of 16 residues. CDR3 sequence: CASSILGDRVNTEAFF. CDR3 in DNA: TGCGCCAGCAGCATTCTAGGGGACAGGGTGAACACTGAAGCTTTCTTT.

This clonotype was recorded many times. This CDR3 reads CASSLGLAAVYEQYF. CDR3 sequence (DNA): TGTGCCAGCAGTTTGGGACTAGCGGCCGTCTACGAGCAGTACTTC. The chain employs TRBV28 and TRBJ2-7; the match to TRBD2 covers 11 bases. This CDR3 is 15 amino acids long. Germline V gene sequence: CDR1 MDHEN, CDR2 SYDVKM. V gave up 3 bases and J gave up 3 bases; unmatched junction bases: 4. The entire variable domain, with the rest obtained from reference TRBV28 and TRBJ2-7, is as follows: DVKVTQSSRYLVKRTGEKVFLECVQDMDHENMFWYRQDPGLGLRLIYFSYDVKMKEKGDIPEGYSVSREKKERFSLILESASTNQTSMYLCASSLGLAAVYEQYFGPGTRLTVT.

The sample holds many counts of this clonotype. The chain recombines TRBV6-5 with TRBJ2-7; D gene unclear. V shed 0 bases and J shed 2 bases, with 17 bases lying between them. This CDR3 region has 17 residues. From germline, CDR1 is MNHEY and CDR2 SVGAGI. CDR3 nucleotides: TGTGCCAGCAGTTACTCCCAAGGCCGGCCTATACCCTACGAGCAGTACTTC. This encodes CASSYSQGRPIPYEQYF.

This clonotype showed up many times. The chain uses TRBV27 and TRBJ2-1; D remains unclear. CDR1 and CDR2 from the germline V gene are MNHEY and SMNVEV (reference sequence). The CDR3 consists of 13 residues. V lost 5 bases and J lost 7, with 12 bases in between. The DNA of the CDR3 is TGTGCCAGCAGTCCCGCTCATAGGAATGAGCAGTTCTTC. Its translation is CASSPAHRNEQFF.

There are many counts of this clonotype. This chain uses TRBV12-3 or TRBV12-4 with TRBJ2-7; D uncertain. Trimming stripped 5 bases from V and 1 base from J, with 9 bases between. This CDR3 contains 13 residues. The CDR3 region has the DNA TGTGCCAGCAGTCCCGTTCCTTCCTACGAGCAGTACTTC. Residues: CASSPVPSYEQYF.

This clonotype showed up many times. The rearrangement uses TRBV20-1 and TRBJ1-3; D is uncertain. V lost 2 bases to trimming and J lost 0 bases, with 8 bases between them. The CDR3 is 14 amino acids. Per the germline V gene, CDR1 is DFQATT and CDR2 is SNEGSKA (reference sequence). In DNA form, the CDR3 reads TGCAGTGCTAGATACGAGTCCTCTGGAAACACCATATATTTT. Amino acids: CSARYESSGNTIYF.

This clonotype occurred many times. The chain couples TRBV15 to TRBJ2-5; the D gene is possibly TRBD2 (6 bases). V was shortened by 0 bases and J by 4 bases, with 9 bases between the two germline ends. The CDR3 runs to 14 residues. CDR1 LNHNV and CDR2 YYDKDF come from the germline V gene (reference sequence). CDR3 sequence reads: CATSRDLGGETQYF. In DNA form, the CDR3 reads TGTGCCACCAGCAGAGATCTGGGGGGAGAGACCCAGTACTTC.

The sample holds many counts of this clonotype. The chain is built from TRBV20-1 and TRBJ2-1; TRBD2 might be the D (6 bases). The V and J ends lost 5 bases and 5 bases respectively, with 19 bases between them. In germline, CDR1 is DFQATT, CDR2 SNEGSKA (reference sequence). The CDR3 has 15 residues. The CDR3 protein is CSAPYGRSRDNEQFF. The CDR3 DNA sequence: TGCAGTGCTCCTTACGGGAGATCACGCGACAATGAGCAGTTCTTC.

This clonotype was counted at least ten times. V gene TRBV29-1 combines with J gene TRBJ2-3; no definite D call. Germline lookup yields CDR1 SQVTM and CDR2 ANQGSEA. This CDR3 contains 11 residues. V was shortened by 4 bases and J by 2 bases, with 4 bases between the two germline ends. CDR3 sequence (DNA): TGCAGCGTTGGTCTCACAGATACGCAGTATTTT. Translating it yields CSVGLTDTQYF.

This clonotype was detected ten times or more. This chain links TRBV28 with TRBJ2-6, with 14 nucleotides matching TRBD2. V trimming: 5 bases; J trimming: 0 bases; junction bases outside the gene matches: 15. This CDR3 is 22 amino acids long. Germline V gene sequence: CDR1 MDHEN, CDR2 SYDVKM. Written as DNA, the CDR3 is TGTGCCAGCAGTCCAACACCAGGGACTAGCGGGAGTCATTACTCTGGGGCCAACGTCCTGACTTTC. Translating gives CASSPTPGTSGSHYSGANVLTF. The complete variable domain, with remaining parts taken from reference TRBV28 and TRBJ2-6, reads DVKVTQSSRYLVKRTGEKVFLECVQDMDHENMFWYRQDPGLGLRLIYFSYDVKMKEKGDIPEGYSVSREKKERFSLILESASTNQTSMYLCASSPTPGTSGSHYSGANVLTFGAGSRLTVL.

This clonotype came up many times. The chain is built from TRBV4-1 and TRBJ2-7; possible D gene TRBD2, 6 bases. CDR3 length: 15 residues. Germline V gives CDR1 MGHRA, CDR2 YSYEKL. V gave up 0 bases and J gave up 2 bases, with 11 bases separating them. CDR3: CASSQDSGGTYEQYF. Written as DNA, the CDR3 is TGCGCCAGCAGCCAAGATAGCGGAGGGACCTACGAGCAGTACTTC.

This clonotype was detected ten times or more. The rearrangement links TRBV20-1 to TRBJ2-1; the D call may be TRBD1 or TRBD2 (5 bases each). CDR3 size: 17 residues. Trimming cost V 0 bases and J 4 bases, with 19 bases left between them. The germline gives CDR1 DFQATT, CDR2 SNEGSKA (reference sequence). In DNA, the CDR3 is TGCAGTGCTAGAGATCGAGGGGACCCGCCACCTTACAATGAGCAGTTCTTC. Translation: CSARDRGDPPPYNEQFF.

The chain has TRBV12-3 or TRBV12-4 and TRBJ2-4, with 8 bases matching TRBD2. This CDR3 is built from 15 residues. The ends lost 4 bases at V and 0 bases at J; junction bases unmatched: 2. CDR3 region: CASSSGGGAKNIQYF. The CDR3 bases are TGTGCCAGCAGTTCCGGGGGGGGAGCCAAAAACATTCAGTACTTC.

This clonotype was picked up many times. The rearrangement links TRBV24-1 to TRBJ2-5, with D possibly matching TRBD2 (6 bases). V was pared by 0 bases and J by 2 bases, with 12 bases between. Germline CDR1 reads KGHDR; CDR2 reads SFDVKD. This CDR3 has 16 residues. This chain's CDR3 is CATSDLYGGTQETQYF. The CDR3 DNA reads as TGTGCCACCAGTGATTTGTACGGGGGAACGCAAGAGACCCAGTACTTC.

This clonotype was detected many times. The chain employs TRBV11-1 and TRBJ2-7, with D hard to call. This CDR3 has 14 amino acids. The germline V gene encodes CDR1 SGHAT and CDR2 FQDESV (reference sequence). Trimming shortened V by 4 bases and J by 3 bases, and 13 bases separated the two germline ends. DNA of the CDR3: TGTGCCAGCAGCTCACCCGGACGGATCTACGAGCAGTACTTC. Amino acid sequence: CASSSPGRIYEQYF. The full variable domain, its missing parts supplied by reference TRBV11-1 and TRBJ2-7, is EAEVAQSPRYKITEKSQAVAFWCDPISGHATLYWYRQILGQGPELLVQFQDESVVDDSQLPKDRFSAERLKGVDSTLKIQPAELGDSAMYLCASSSPGRIYEQYFGPGTRLTVT.

This clonotype was detected many times. CDR3 in amino acids: CASGLWDIQYF. In nucleotides, the CDR3 is TGTGCCAGCGGCTTATGGGACATTCAGTACTTC. This chain connects TRBV12-3 or TRBV12-4 to TRBJ2-4; D gene unclear. The CDR3 runs 11 residues. The V and J ends lost 8 bases and 8 bases respectively, with 10 bases between them.

This clonotype appeared many times. The chain couples TRBV7-3 to TRBJ2-3; D uncertain. CDR1 SGHTA and CDR2 FQGTGA come from the germline V gene. V was cut by 1 base and J by 0 bases, with 11 bases left in between. This CDR3 has 16 residues. The DNA for the CDR3 is TGTGCCAGCAGCTTAATCCGAGCAACTAGCACAGATACGCAGTATTTT. The encoded protein is CASSLIRATSTDTQYF. Filled out from reference TRBV7-3 and TRBJ2-3, the complete variable domain reads GAGVSQTPSNKVTEKGKYVELRCDPISGHTALYWYRQSLGQGPEFLIYFQGTGAADDSGLPNDRFFAVRPEGSVSTLKIQRTERGDSAVYLCASSLIRATSTDTQYFGPGTRLTVL.

This clonotype was found many times. The V call is TRBV7-9, the J call TRBJ2-1; 8 nucleotides align to TRBD1. The CDR3 length is 15 residues. Trimming cost V 5 bases and J 1 base; bases outside gene matches: 4. Germline CDR1 reads SEHNR; CDR2 reads FQNEAQ (reference sequence). The CDR3 coding sequence is TGTGCCAGCAGCGGAACAGGGGGATCCTACAATGAGCAGTTCTTC. Its protein product is CASSGTGGSYNEQFF.

This clonotype appeared many times. This rearrangement joins TRBV7-2 to TRBJ1-3; D is ambiguous. The V and J ends lost 2 bases and 2 bases respectively, with 16 bases between them. This CDR3 has 17 amino acids. Germline lookup yields CDR1 SGHTA and CDR2 FQGNSA. The CDR3 reads CASSLWPIRGAGNTIYF. In nucleotides, the CDR3 is TGTGCCAGCAGCTTATGGCCGATCAGAGGAGCTGGAAACACCATATATTTT. Drawing the rest from reference TRBV7-2 and TRBJ1-3, the complete variable domain is GAGVSQSPSNKVTEKGKDVELRCDPISGHTALYWYRQSLGQGLEFLIYFQGNSAPDKSGLPSDRFSAERTGGSVSTLTIQRTQQEDSAVYLCASSLWPIRGAGNTIYFGEGSWLTVV.

This clonotype has at least ten counts. This chain links TRBV10-3 with TRBJ2-7; 7 positions agree with TRBD1. The V and J ends lost 2 bases and 0 bases, in that order; junction bases with no gene match: 10. The CDR3 sequence is 17 residues long. The germline V gene encodes CDR1 ENHRY and CDR2 SYGVKD. The CDR3 bases are TGTGCCATCAGTGAGATCCGGTGGGGGACAGTCTCCTACGAGCAGTACTTC. Its protein is CAISEIRWGTVSYEQYF.

In its sample, this clonotype was seen many times. The V call is TRBV27, the J call TRBJ1-1; 8 nucleotides agree with TRBD1. Germline V gives CDR1 MNHEY, CDR2 SMNVEV (reference sequence). This CDR3 spans 14 amino acids. V lost 3 bases, J lost 4 bases, and 4 bases stayed unmatched. The CDR3 DNA follows: TGTGCCAGCAGTTTGAAACAGGGGGGCACTGAAGCTTTCTTT. Translating gives CASSLKQGGTEAFF.

J is TRBJ2-6 and V is TRBV7-2, with D tentatively TRBD2 (5 bases). The CDR3 is made up of 17 amino acids. The germline CDR1 and CDR2 sequences are SGHTA and FQGNSA. V gave up 4 bases and J gave up 4 bases, with 17 bases separating them. CDR3 DNA sequence: TGTGCCAGCAGCTCGACTCTACTAGTTTCCGGGGCCAACGTCCTGACTTTC. Translating gives CASSSTLLVSGANVLTF.